This TCR beta chain was obtained from a study of tumor and adjacent non-tumor tissue in lung cancer. Study results and limitations: Tumor tissue had significantly higher TCR diversity than normal lung. Shorter survival was associated with higher TCR diversity in tumors.

Three rounds of nested PCR, following a modified ARM-PCR protocol, produced the TCRbeta library. TCRdb reanalysed the multiplex PCR reads using MiXCR and keeps one entry per CDR3 protein. The sample includes approximately 120,000 distinct CDR3 sequences, roughly three fifths seen only once; the top ten take around 20%. The template was RNA from unsorted bulk tissue. Distant lung tissue was collected more than 3 cm away from the tumor edge. Per the germline V gene, CDR1 is DFQATT and CDR2 is SNEGSKA (reference sequence). This CDR3 spans 15 amino acids. As to this clonotype: The antigen is not known. An end of the junction differs from the germline gene, which may be a read error.

The sequenced sample was distant non-tumor lung tissue. The rearrangement links TRBV20-1 to TRBJ2-3, with TRBD2 matching over 7 bases. This sequence originates from a man between 60 and 70 years old with non-small cell lung cancer. The CDR3: CNARDLRERTDTQYF. CDR3 coding DNA: TGCAATGCTAGAGATCTGCGGGAGAGGACAGATACGCAGTATTTT.